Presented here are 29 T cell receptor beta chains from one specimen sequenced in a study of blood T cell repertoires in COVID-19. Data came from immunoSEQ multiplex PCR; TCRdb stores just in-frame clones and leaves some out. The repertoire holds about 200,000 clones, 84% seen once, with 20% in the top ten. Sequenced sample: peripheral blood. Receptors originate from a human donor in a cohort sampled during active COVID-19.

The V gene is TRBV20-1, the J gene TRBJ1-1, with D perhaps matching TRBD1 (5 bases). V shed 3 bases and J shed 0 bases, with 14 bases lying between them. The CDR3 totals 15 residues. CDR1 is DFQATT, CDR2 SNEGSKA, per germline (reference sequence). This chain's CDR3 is CSASGRVGMNTEAFF. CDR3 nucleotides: TGCAGTGCTAGTGGCAGGGTGGGGATGAACACTGAAGCTTTCTTT.

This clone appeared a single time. Here the CDR3 reads CASVTGTGGHTDTQYF. CDR3 coding DNA: TGTGCTAGTGTCACCGGGACAGGGGGCCACACAGATACGCAGTATTTT. The chain combines TRBV12-5 with TRBJ2-3; 12 bases map to TRBD1. Germline CDR1 LGHNT, CDR2 FRNRAP. V dropped 7 bases and J dropped 2; count of bases not matched to a gene: 7. The CDR3 is 16 amino acids.

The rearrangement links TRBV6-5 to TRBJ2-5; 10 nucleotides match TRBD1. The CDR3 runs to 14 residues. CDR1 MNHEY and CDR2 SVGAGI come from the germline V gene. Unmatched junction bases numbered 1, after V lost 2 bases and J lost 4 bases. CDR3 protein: CASSYDRGRETQYF. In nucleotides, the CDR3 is TGTGCCAGCAGTTACGACAGGGGGCGAGAGACCCAGTACTTC.

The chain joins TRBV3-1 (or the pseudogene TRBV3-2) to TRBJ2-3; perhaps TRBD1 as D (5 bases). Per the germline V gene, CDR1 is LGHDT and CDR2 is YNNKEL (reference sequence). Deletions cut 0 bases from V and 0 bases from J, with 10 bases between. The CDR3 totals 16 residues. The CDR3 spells CASSQDRGASTDTQYF. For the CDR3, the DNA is TGTGCCAGCAGCCAAGATAGGGGTGCTAGCACAGATACGCAGTATTTT.

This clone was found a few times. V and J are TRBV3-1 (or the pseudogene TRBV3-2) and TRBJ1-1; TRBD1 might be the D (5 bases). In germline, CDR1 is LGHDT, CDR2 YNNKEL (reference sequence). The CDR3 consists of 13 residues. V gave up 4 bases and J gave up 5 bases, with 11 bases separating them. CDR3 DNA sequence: TGTGCCAGCAGCCGGGACTGGTTGACTGAAGCTTTCTTT. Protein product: CASSRDWLTEAFF.

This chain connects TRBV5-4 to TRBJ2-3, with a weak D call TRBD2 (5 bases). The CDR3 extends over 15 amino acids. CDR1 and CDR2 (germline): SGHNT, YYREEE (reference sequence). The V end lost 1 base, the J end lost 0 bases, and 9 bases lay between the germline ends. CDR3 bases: TGTGCCAGCAGCTTGACTAGATATAGCACAGATACGCAGTATTTT. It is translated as CASSLTRYSTDTQYF.

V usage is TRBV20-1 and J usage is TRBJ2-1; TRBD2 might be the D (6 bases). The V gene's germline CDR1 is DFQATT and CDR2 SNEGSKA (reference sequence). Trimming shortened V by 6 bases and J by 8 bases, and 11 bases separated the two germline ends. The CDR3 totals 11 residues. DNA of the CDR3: TGCAGTGCAGGGTCGGGGGATGAGCAGTTCTTC. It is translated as CSAGSGDEQFF.

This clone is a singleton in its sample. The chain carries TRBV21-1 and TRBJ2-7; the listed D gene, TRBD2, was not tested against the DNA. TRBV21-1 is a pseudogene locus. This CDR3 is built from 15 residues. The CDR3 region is CASSKCHSSGCREYV. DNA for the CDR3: TGTGCCAGCAGCAAATGCCACAGTTCGGGGTGCAGAGAGTACGTC.

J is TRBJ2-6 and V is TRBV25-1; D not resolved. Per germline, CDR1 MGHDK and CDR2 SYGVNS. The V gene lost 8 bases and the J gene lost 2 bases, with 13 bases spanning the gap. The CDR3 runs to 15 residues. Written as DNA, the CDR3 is TGTGCCAGCGCCCGCCAGGTTCCTGGGGCCAACGTCCTGACTTTC. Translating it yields CASARQVPGANVLTF.

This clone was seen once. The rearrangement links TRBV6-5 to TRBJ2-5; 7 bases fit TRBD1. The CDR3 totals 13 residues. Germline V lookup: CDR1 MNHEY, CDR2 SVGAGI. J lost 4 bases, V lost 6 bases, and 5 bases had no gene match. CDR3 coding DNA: TGTGCCAGCAGGTCGACAGGGAGAGAGACCCAGTACTTC. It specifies CASRSTGRETQYF.

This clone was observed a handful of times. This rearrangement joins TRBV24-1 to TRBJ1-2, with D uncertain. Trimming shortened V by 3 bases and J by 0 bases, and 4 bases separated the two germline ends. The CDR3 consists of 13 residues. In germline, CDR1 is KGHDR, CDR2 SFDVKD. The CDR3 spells CATSDRANYGYTF. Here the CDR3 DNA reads TGTGCCACCAGTGATCGGGCTAACTATGGCTACACCTTC.

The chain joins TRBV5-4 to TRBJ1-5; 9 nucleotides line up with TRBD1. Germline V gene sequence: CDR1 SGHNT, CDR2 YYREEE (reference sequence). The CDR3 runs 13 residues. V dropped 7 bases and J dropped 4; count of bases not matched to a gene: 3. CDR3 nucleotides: TGTGCCAGCCCGGGGACAGGGAATCAGCCCCAGCATTTT. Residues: CASPGTGNQPQHF.

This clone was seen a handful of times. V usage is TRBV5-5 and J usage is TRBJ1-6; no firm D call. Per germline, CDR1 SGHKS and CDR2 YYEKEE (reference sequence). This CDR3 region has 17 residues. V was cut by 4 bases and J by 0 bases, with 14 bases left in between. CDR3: CASSVDTWSSYNSPLHF. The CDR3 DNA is TGTGCCAGCAGCGTGGATACCTGGAGCTCCTATAATTCACCCCTCCACTTT.

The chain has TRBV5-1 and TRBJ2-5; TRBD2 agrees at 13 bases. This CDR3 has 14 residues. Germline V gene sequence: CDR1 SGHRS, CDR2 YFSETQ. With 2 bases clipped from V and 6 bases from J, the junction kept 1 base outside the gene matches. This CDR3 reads CASSLGTSGKTQYF. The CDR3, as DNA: TGCGCCAGCAGCTTAGGGACTAGCGGGAAGACCCAGTACTTC.

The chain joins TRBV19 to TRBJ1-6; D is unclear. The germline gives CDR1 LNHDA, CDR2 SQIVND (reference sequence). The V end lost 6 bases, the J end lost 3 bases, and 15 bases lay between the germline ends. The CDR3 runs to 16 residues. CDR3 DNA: TGTGCCAGTAGGCCCCTTGGAGCCCTCTATAATTCACCCCTCCACTTT. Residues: CASRPLGALYNSPLHF. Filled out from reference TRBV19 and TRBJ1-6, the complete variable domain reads DGGITQSPKYLFRKEGQNVTLSCEQNLNHDAMYWYRQDPGQGLRLIYYSQIVNDFQKGDIAEGYSVSREKKESFPLTVTSAQKNPTAFYLCASRPLGALYNSPLHFGNGTRLTVT.

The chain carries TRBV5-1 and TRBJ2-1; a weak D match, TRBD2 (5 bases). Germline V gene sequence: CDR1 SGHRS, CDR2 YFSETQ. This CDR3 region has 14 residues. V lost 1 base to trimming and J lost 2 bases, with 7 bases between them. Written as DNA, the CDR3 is TGCGCCAGCAGCTTGAGGGAGACCTACAATGAGCAGTTCTTC. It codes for CASSLRETYNEQFF.

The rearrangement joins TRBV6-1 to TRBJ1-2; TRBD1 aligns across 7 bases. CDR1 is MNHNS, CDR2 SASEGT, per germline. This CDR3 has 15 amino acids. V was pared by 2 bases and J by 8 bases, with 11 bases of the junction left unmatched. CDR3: CASSEILAGGLGYTF. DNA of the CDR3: TGTGCCAGCAGTGAAATTTTGGCAGGGGGGTTAGGCTACACCTTC.

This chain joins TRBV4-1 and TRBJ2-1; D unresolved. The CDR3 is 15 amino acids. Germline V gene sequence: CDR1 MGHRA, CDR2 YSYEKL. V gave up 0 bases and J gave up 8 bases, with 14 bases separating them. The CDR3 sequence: CASSQEFSFSDEQFF. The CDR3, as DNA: TGCGCCAGCAGCCAAGAGTTCTCGTTTTCGGATGAGCAGTTCTTC.

The CDR3 nucleotides are TGTGCCAGCAGCACCCAGGGCCTAACCGGGGAGCTGTTTTTT. This encodes CASSTQGLTGELFF. The chain employs TRBV7-9 and TRBJ2-2; maybe TRBD1 (5 bases). The germline gives CDR1 SEHNR, CDR2 FQNEAQ (reference sequence). Trimming stripped 5 bases from V and 5 bases from J, with 12 bases between. There are 14 residues in the CDR3.

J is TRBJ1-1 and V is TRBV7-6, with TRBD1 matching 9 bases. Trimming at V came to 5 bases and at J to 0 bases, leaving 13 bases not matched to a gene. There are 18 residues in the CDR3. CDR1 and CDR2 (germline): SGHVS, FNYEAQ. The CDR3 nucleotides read TGTGCCAGCAGCGTAACACTCGACAGGGGGATCATGAACACTGAAGCTTTCTTT. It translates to CASSVTLDRGIMNTEAFF. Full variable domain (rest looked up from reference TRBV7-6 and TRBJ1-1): GAGVSQSPRYKVTKRGQDVALRCDPISGHVSLYWYRQALGQGPEFLTYFNYEAQQDKSGLPNDRFSAERPEGSISTLTIQRTEQRDSAMYRCASSVTLDRGIMNTEAFFGQGTRLTVV.

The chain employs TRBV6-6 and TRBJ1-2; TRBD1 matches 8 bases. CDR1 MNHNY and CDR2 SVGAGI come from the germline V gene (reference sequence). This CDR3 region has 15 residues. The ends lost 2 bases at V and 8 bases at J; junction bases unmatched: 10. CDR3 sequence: CASSYPRTDRAGYTF. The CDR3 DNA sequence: TGTGCCAGCAGTTACCCCCGAACGGACAGGGCGGGCTACACCTTC.

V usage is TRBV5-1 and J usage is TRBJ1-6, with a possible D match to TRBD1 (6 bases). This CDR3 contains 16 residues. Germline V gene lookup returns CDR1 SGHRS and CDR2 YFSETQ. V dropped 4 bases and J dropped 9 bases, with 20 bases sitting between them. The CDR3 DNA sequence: TGCGCCAGCAGCGTTCGATCGGGACATCGGACTTCACCCCTCCACTTT. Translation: CASSVRSGHRTSPLHF.

The CDR3 protein is CASRIPGLSGNEQFF. As DNA, the CDR3 is TGTGCAAGTCGGATTCCGGGACTATCGGGAAATGAGCAGTTCTTC. The V gene is TRBV12-2, the J gene TRBJ2-1; the tabulated D call, TRBD2, remains unverified against the DNA. TRBV12-2 is a pseudogene segment. CDR3 length: 15 amino acids.

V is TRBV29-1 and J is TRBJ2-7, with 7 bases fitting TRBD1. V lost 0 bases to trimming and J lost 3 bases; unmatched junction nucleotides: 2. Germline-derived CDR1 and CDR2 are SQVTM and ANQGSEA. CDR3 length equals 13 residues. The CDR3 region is CSVEDSGGYEQYF. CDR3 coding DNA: TGCAGCGTTGAAGACTCAGGGGGCTACGAGCAGTACTTC.

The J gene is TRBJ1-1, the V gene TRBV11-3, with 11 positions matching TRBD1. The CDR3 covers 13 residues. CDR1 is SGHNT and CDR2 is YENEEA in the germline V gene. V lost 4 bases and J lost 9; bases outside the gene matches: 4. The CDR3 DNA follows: TGTGCCAGCAGCTCGGGACAGGGGGGGCAAGCTTTCTTT. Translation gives CASSSGQGGQAFF. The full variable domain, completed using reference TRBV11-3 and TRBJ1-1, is EAGVVQSPRYKIIEKKQPVAFWCNPISGHNTLYWYLQNLGQGPELLIRYENEEAVDDSQLPKDRFSAERLKGVDSTLKIQPAELGDSAVYLCASSSGQGGQAFFGQGTRLTVV.

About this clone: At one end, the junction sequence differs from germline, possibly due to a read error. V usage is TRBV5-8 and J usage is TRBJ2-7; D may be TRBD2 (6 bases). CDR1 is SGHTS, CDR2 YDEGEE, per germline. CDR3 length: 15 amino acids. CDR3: CASSLGGGGRGVLGF. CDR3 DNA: TGTGCCAGCAGCTTGGGAGGTGGAGGGCGTGGCGTACTCGGCTTC.

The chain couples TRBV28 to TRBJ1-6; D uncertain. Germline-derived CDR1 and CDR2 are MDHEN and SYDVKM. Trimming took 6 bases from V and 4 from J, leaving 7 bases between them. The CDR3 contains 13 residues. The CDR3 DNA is TGTGCCAGCAGCCAGGAATATAATTCACCCCTCCACTTT. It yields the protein CASSQEYNSPLHF.

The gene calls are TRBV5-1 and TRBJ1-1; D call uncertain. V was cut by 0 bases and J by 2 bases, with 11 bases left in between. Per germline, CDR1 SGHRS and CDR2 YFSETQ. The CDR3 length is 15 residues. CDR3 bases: TGCGCCAGCAGCTTGGGGAGTACGACCAACACTGAAGCTTTCTTT. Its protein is CASSLGSTTNTEAFF.

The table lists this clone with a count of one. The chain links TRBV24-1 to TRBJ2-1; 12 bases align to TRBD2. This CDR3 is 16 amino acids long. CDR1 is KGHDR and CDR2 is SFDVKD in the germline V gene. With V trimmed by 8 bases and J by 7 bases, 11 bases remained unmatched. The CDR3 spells CATTPGRTSGKNEQFF. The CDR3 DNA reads TGTGCCACCACCCCAGGGAGGACTAGCGGGAAAAATGAGCAGTTCTTC.